This T cell receptor (beta chain) was captured in a study of blood T cell repertoires in COVID-19 (dated by TCRdb to about 2020). With regard to the full study: Samples from collaborators originated in the United States, Italy and Spain and spanned both the acute and convalescent phases of COVID-19. HLA class I and class II types, where available, came from metadata supplied by the sample provider rather than from assay-based typing. The sample metadata nearly always contained a de-identified subject ID, COVID-19 status, age in years and sex. The material from the prospective study consisted of cDNA or gDNA derived from T cells, B-cell-depleted T cells, or PBMCs. Subjects who had been exposed to COVID-19, were actively infected with it, or had recovered from it provided the deeply sampled blood TCRbeta repertoires that made up the dataset. The repertoires were made available in a free public database intended to serve as a resource for research on the immune response to SARS-CoV-2. The samples were drawn from the first 160 participants of the ongoing ImmuneRACE study and from roughly 1,300 subjects provided by 6 global collaborators.

CDR1 and CDR2 were assigned from the germline V gene as SGHAT and FQNNGV. The CDR3 starts with the cysteine, ends with the phenylalanine, and has 15 residues. Only the CDR3 part of the read is kept: 45 bases, read in frame from the first base. The V end gives up 5 bases and the J end 7 bases, leaving 7 bases in the junction not matched to a gene. A note on this clone: Its antigen target is currently unknown. No quality values exist for individual bases; no much larger clone is one base distant.

In the prospective study, participants were about 18 to 89 years old, resided in fewer than 25 geographic areas of the United States, and were enrolled through a virtual design. To assign participants to cohorts, the prospective study relied on clinical history that participants themselves reported in a screening survey and a study questionnaire. For ImmuneRACE Cohort 3, a participant was defined as recovered based on two consecutive negative NP/OP PCR tests, clearance by a healthcare professional, or resolution of symptoms. Each participant in the prospective study had whole blood, serum and a nasopharyngeal or oropharyngeal swab collected by mobile phlebotomists. Prospective study participants could optionally give additional blood draws and questionnaires over an approximately 2-month period. Before DNA extraction, prospective study blood samples were shipped either frozen or at room temperature.

TCRbeta CDR3 regions were amplified from genomic DNA using the immunoSEQ Assay, a bias-controlled multiplex PCR. As for the original processing: Nucleated cell counts per sample were estimated from amplification of reference gene primers within the assay. Sequence reads were collapsed and filtered to measure the absolute abundance of every unique TCRbeta CDR3 rearrangement. For each sample, productive Simpson clonality was calculated as the square root of Simpson's diversity index over productive rearrangements. TCRdb obtained this table from immuneACCESS and retained in-frame rearrangements with V and J assigned. These tables miss some clones; where compared with another copy, unresolved V genes account for less than half of the shortfall, and the remainder is unexplained. Clonal size and the V and J genes are those of that table, whereas D and trimming came from the DNA. The sample table records 250,000 or so clones; nearly 90% of these occur just once. Together, the top ten hold 10% to 12% of the sample.

What the work shows at the level of the full study, not this receptor alone: The quantity of clinical and demographic metadata differed by source and by participant and was supplied without curation.

The sequence was obtained from a man aged 30 to 45 who had recovered from COVID-19. The sequenced sample was PBMCs or T cells enriched from blood (not recorded which). In this chain, TRBV11-2 is recombined with TRBJ2-1, and 11 bases in between align with TRBD2. CDR3 region: CASSTLAGAVNEQFF. The bases read TGTGCCAGCAGCACACTAGCGGGAGCGGTTAATGAGCAGTTCTTC.